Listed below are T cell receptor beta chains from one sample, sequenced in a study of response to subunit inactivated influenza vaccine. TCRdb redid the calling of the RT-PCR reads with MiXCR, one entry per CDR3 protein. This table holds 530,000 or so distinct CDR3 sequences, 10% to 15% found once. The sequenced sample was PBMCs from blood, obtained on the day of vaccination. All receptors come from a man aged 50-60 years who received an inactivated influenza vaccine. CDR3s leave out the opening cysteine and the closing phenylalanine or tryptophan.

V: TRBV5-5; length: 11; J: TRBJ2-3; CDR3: ASSSQRTDTQY
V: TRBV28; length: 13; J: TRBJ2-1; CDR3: ASISLQSSYNEQF
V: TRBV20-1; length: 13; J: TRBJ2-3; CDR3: SALGPAWATDTQY
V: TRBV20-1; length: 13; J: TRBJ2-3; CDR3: SAPRTGRGPDTQY
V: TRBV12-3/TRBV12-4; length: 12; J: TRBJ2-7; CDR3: ASGSRGGRDEQY
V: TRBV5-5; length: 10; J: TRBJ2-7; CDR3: ASSLARHEQY
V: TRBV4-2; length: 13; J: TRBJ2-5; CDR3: ASSQEGAGVGTQY
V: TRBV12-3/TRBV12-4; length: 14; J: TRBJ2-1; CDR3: ASSKGQSLSYNEQF
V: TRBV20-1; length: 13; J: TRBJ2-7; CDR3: SPTGDPGLFYEQY
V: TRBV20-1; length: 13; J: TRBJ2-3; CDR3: SARRGLAVTDSQY
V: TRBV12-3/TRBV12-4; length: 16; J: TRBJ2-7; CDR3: ASSPRLGTSGSSYEQY
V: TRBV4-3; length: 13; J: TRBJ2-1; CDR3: ASSPSPGGANEQF
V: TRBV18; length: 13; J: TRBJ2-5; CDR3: ASSPSYRGEETQY
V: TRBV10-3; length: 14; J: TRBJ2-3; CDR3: AISESGRVYPDTQY
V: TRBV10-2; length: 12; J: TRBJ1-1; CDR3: ASRETDRHTEAF
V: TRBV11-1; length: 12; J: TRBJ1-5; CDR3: ASSDGQGEQPQH
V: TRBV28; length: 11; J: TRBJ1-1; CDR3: ATNRVMNTEAF
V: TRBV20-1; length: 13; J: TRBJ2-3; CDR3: SAPGLAKPTDTQY
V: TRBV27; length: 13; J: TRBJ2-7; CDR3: ASRKAGQGRNEQY
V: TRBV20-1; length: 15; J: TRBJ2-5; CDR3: SARDPGIGANQETQY
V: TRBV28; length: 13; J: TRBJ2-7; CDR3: ASRSIYGPSNEQY
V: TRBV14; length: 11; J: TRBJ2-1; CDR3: ASSQAANNEQF
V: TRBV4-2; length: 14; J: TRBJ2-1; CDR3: ASSPGDTFSYNEQF
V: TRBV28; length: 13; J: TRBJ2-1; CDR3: ASSTSGRGVNEQF
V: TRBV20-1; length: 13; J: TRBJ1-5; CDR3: SAPGQGYSNQPQH
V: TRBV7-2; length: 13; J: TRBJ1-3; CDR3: ASSSQTTPGNTIY
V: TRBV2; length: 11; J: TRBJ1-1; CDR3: ASRGQLNTEAF
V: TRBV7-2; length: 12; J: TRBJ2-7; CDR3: ASSLVLATHEQY
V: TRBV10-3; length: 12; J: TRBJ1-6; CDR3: AISEGQSNSPLH
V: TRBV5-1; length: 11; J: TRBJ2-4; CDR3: ASSLGDRAIQY